Below are 5 T cell receptor beta chains sequenced from a single sample in a study of cytomegalovirus exposure and HLA in healthy donors. The PCR ran on 60 Vbeta and 13 Jbeta primers. Method: immunoSEQ multiplex PCR; TCRdb's copy keeps in-frame clones and lacks some. This sample has fewer than 90,000 clones, with more than 80% found just once. The sequenced sample consisted of PBMCs. The receptor set was obtained from a human donor in good health.

With respect to this clone: One end of the junction does not line up with germline, which may come from a read error. The rearrangement uses TRBV5-8 and TRBJ1-2; 10 positions agree with TRBD1. CDR3 length equals 16 residues. Germline loops: CDR1 SGHTS, CDR2 YDEGEE. CDR3 sequence: CASSLSGTGDNYGYPF. The CDR3 DNA follows: TGTGCCAGCAGCTTGTCCGGGACAGGGGACAACTATGGCTACCCCTTC.

The chain joins TRBV18 to TRBJ1-1, with 9 nucleotides matching TRBD1. This CDR3 comprises 15 residues. V dropped 3 bases and J dropped 5; count of bases not matched to a gene: 7. Germline assignment: CDR1 KGHSH and CDR2 LQKENI. The CDR3 spells CASSPSTGGGTEAFF. The CDR3 bases are TGTGCCAGCTCACCGTCGACAGGGGGAGGAACTGAAGCTTTCTTT.

The chain joins TRBV5-1 to TRBJ2-1, with 11 bases aligning to TRBD2. The germline V gene has CDR1 SGHRS and CDR2 YFSETQ. This CDR3 comprises 15 residues. J lost 8 bases, V lost 0 bases, and 4 bases had no gene match. The CDR3 reads CASSLVAGGLDEQFF. The CDR3 coding sequence is TGCGCCAGCAGCTTGGTAGCGGGGGGGCTCGATGAGCAGTTCTTC.

The chain is built from TRBV18 and TRBJ1-5, with 7 bases that match TRBD1. Germline V CDR1 and CDR2: KGHSH, LQKENI. Trimming at V came to 3 bases and at J to 7 bases, leaving 9 bases not matched to a gene. The CDR3 is 15 amino acids. In DNA, the CDR3 is TGTGCCAGCTCACCGTTGACAGGGATCGGCCAGCCCCAGCATTTT. Translated, it gives CASSPLTGIGQPQHF.

This clone was found a few times. The genes are TRBV7-2 and TRBJ2-4; 9 nucleotides align to TRBD1. The junction had 6 bases not matched to a gene; V was cut back by 5 bases and J by 1 base. This CDR3 spans 16 amino acids. Germline CDR1 is SGHTA and CDR2 is FQGNSA. This CDR3 reads CASSGQQGAAKNIQYF. Written as DNA, the CDR3 is TGTGCCAGCAGCGGACAACAGGGGGCGGCCAAAAACATTCAGTACTTC.